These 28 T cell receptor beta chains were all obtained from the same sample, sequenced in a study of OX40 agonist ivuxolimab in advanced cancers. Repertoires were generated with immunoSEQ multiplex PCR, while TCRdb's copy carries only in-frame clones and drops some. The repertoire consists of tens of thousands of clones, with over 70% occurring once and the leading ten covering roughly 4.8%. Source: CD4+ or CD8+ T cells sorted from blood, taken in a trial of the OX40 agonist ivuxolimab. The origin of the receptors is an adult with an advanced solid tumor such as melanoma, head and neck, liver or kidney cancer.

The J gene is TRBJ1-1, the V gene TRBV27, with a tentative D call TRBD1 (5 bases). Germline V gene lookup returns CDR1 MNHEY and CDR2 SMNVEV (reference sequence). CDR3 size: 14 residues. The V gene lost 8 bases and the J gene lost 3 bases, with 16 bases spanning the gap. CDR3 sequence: CASCPFGGDTEAFF. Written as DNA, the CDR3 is TGTGCCAGCTGCCCATTTGGGGGTGACACTGAAGCTTTCTTT.

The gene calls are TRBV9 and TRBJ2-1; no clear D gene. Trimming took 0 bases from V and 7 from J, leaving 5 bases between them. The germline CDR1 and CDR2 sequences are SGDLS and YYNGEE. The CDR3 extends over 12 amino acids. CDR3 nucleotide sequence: TGTGCCAGCAGCGTAGGGGTTAATGAGCAGTTCTTC. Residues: CASSVGVNEQFF. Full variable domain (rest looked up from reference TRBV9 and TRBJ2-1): DSGVTQTPKHLITATGQRVTLRCSPRSGDLSVYWYQQSLDQGLQFLIQYYNGEERAKGNILERFSAQQFPDLHSELNLSSLELGDSALYFCASSVGVNEQFFGPGTRLTVL.

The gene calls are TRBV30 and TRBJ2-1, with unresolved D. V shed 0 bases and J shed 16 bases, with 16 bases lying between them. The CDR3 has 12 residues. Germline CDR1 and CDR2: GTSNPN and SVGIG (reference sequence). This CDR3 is CAWSVVGPRKFF. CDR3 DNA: TGTGCCTGGAGTGTAGTGGGCCCTCGGAAATTCTTC.

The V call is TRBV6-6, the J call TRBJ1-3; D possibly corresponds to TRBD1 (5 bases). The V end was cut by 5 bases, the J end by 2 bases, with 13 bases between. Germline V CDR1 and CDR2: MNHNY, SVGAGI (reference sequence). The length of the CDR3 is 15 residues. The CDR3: CASSRQGDPGNTIYF. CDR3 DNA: TGTGCCAGCAGTCGCCAGGGAGACCCTGGAAACACCATATATTTT.

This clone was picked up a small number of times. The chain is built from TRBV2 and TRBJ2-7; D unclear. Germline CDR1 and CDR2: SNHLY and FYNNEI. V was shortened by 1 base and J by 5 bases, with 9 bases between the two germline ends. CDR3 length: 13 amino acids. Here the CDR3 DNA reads TGTGCCAGCAGTGAAGTTGTGGGCGACGAGCAGTACTTC. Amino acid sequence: CASSEVVGDEQYF. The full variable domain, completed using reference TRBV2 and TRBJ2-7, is EPEVTQTPSHQVTQMGQEVILRCVPISNHLYFYWYRQILGQKVEFLVSFYNNEISEKSEIFDDQFSVERPDGSNFTLKIRSTKLEDSAMYFCASSEVVGDEQYFGPGTRLTVT.

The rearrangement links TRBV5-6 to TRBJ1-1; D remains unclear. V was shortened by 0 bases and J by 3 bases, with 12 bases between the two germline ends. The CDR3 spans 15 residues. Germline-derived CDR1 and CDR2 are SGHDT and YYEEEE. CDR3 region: CASSLGSLWDTEAFF. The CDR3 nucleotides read TGTGCCAGCAGCTTGGGAAGCCTCTGGGACACTGAAGCTTTCTTT.

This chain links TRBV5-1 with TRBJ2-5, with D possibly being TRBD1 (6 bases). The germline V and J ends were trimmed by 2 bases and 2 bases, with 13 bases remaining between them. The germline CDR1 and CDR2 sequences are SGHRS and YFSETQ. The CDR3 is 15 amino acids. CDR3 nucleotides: TGCGCCAGCAGCTTTATGGGGGCTGGGCAAGAGACCCAGTACTTC. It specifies CASSFMGAGQETQYF. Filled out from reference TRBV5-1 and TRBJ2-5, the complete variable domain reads KAGVTQTPRYLIKTRGQQVTLSCSPISGHRSVSWYQQTPGQGLQFLFEYFSETQRNKGNFPGRFSGRQFSNSRSEMNVSTLELGDSALYLCASSFMGAGQETQYFGPGTRLLVL.

CDR3 nucleotide sequence: TGCAGCGCTTCGAGGGGGAGTTCCTACGAGCAGTACTTC. This gives the protein CSASRGSSYEQYF. V and J are TRBV29-1 and TRBJ2-7; perhaps TRBD1 as D (6 bases). Trimming took off 7 bases at V and 1 base at J, with 14 bases between the two ends. CDR1 and CDR2 from the germline V gene are SQVTM and ANQGSEA. The CDR3 contains 13 residues.

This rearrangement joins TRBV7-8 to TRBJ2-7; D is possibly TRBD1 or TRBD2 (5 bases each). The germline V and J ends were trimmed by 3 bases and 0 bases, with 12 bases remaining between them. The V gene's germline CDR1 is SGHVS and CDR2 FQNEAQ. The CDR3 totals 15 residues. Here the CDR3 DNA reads TGTGCCAGCAGCTTGCACCAGGGACCCTCCTACGAGCAGTACTTC. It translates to CASSLHQGPSYEQYF.

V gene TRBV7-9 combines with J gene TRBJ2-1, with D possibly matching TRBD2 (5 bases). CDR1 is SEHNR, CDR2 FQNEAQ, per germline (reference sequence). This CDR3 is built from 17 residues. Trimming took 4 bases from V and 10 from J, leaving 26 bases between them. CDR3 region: CASSSLTRLAARQEQFF. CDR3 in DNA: TGTGCCAGCAGCTCCCTTACTAGGCTAGCAGCCCGCCAGGAGCAGTTCTTC.

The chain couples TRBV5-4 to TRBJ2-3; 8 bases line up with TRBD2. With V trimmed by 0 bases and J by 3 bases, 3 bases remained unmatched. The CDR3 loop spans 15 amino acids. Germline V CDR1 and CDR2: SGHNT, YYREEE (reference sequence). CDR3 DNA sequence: TGTGCCAGCAGCTTGGATCCGGGGGGGACAGATACGCAGTATTTT. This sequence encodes CASSLDPGGTDTQYF.

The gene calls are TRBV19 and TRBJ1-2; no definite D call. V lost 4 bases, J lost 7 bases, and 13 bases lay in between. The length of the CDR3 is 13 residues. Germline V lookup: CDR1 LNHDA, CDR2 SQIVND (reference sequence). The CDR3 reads CASSNLLWGGYTF. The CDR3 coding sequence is TGTGCCAGTAGTAACCTCCTCTGGGGTGGCTACACCTTC. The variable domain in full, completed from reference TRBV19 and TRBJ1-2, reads DGGITQSPKYLFRKEGQNVTLSCEQNLNHDAMYWYRQDPGQGLRLIYYSQIVNDFQKGDIAEGYSVSREKKESFPLTVTSAQKNPTAFYLCASSNLLWGGYTFGSGTRLTVV.

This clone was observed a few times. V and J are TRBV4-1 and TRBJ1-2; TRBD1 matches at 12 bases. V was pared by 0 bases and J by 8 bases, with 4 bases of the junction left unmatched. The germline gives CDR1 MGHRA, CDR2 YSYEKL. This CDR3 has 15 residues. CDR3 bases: TGCGCCAGCAGCCAAGATGTCGGGACAGGGGGCGGCTACACCTTC. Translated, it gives CASSQDVGTGGGYTF.

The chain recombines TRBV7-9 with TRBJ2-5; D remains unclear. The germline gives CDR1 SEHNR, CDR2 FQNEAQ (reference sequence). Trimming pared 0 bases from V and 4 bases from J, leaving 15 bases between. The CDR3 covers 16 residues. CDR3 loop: CASSLARSTIGETQYF. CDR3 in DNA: TGTGCCAGCAGCTTAGCTCGCAGTACGATCGGAGAGACCCAGTACTTC.

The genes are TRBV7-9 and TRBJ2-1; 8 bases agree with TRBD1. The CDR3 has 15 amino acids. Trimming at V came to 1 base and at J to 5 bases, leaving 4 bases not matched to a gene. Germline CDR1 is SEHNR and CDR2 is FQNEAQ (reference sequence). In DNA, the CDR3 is TGTGCCAGCAGCTTAGGGACAGGGATGAACAATGAGCAGTTCTTC. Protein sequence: CASSLGTGMNNEQFF.

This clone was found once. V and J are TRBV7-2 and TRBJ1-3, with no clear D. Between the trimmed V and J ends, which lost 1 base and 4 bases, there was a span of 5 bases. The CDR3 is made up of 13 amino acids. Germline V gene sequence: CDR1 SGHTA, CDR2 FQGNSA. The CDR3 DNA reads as TGTGCCAGCAGCTTAGATGTCGGAAACACCATATATTTT. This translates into CASSLDVGNTIYF.

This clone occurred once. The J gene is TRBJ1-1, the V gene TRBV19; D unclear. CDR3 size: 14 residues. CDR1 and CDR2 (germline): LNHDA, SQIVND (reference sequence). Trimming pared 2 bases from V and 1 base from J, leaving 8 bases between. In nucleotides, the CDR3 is TGTGCCAGTAGTATAACAACTCCGAACACTGAAGCTTTCTTT. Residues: CASSITTPNTEAFF.

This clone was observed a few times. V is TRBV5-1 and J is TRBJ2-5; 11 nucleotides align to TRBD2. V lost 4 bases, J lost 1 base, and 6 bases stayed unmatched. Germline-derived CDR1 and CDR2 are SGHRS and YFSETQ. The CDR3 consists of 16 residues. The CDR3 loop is CASSPRLAGGQETQYF. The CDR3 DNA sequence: TGCGCCAGCAGCCCCCGGCTAGCGGGGGGCCAAGAGACCCAGTACTTC.

The DNA for the CDR3 is TGTGCCAGCAGCGTAGGAGACAGAGGGAAATTCTACGAGCAGTACTTC. Translating it yields CASSVGDRGKFYEQYF. V gene TRBV9 combines with J gene TRBJ2-7; the D call may be TRBD1 or TRBD2 (5 bases each). Germline V gene lookup returns CDR1 SGDLS and CDR2 YYNGEE. Trimming stripped 0 bases from V and 3 bases from J, with 16 bases between. The CDR3 length is 16 residues.

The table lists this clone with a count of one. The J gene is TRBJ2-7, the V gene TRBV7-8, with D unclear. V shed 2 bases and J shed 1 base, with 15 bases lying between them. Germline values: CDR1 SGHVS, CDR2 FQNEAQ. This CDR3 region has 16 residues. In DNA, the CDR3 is TGTGCCAGCAGCTTAAAGGGTCTTGGCCAATCCTACGAGCAGTACTTC. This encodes CASSLKGLGQSYEQYF.

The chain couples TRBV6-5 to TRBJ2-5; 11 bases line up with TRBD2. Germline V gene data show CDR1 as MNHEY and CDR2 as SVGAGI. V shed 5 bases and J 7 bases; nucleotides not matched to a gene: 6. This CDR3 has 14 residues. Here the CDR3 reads CASSTLAGGRTQYF. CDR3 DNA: TGTGCCAGCAGTACTCTAGCGGGGGGAAGGACCCAGTACTTC.

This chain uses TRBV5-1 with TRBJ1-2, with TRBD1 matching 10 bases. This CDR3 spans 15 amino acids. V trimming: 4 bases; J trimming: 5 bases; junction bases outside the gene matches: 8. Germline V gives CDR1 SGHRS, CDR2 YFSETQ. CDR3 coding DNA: TGCGCCAGCAGCCCCGGGGACAGGGGCGCGTATGGCTACACCTTC. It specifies CASSPGDRGAYGYTF. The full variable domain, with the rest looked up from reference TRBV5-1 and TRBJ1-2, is KAGVTQTPRYLIKTRGQQVTLSCSPISGHRSVSWYQQTPGQGLQFLFEYFSETQRNKGNFPGRFSGRQFSNSRSEMNVSTLELGDSALYLCASSPGDRGAYGYTFGSGTRLTVV.

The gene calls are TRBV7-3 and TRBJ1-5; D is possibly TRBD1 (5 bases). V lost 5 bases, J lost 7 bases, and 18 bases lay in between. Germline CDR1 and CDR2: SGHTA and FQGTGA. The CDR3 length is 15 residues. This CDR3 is CASSPRFRAGQPQHF. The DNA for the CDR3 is TGTGCCAGCAGCCCCAGATTCAGGGCGGGCCAGCCCCAGCATTTT.

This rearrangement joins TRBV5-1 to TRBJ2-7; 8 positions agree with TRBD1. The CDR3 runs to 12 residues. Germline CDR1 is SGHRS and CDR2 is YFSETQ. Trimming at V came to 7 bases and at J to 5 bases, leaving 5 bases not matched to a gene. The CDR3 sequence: CASQGARNEQYF. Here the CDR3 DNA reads TGCGCCAGCCAGGGGGCAAGGAACGAGCAGTACTTC.

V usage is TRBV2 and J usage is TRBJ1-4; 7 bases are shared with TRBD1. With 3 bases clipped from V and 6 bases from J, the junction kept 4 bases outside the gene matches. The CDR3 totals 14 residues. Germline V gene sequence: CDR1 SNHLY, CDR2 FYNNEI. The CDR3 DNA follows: TGTGCCAGCAGTGACAACAGGGGTGATGAAAAACTGTTTTTT. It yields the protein CASSDNRGDEKLFF. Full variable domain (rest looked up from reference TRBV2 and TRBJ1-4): EPEVTQTPSHQVTQMGQEVILRCVPISNHLYFYWYRQILGQKVEFLVSFYNNEISEKSEIFDDQFSVERPDGSNFTLKIRSTKLEDSAMYFCASSDNRGDEKLFFGSGTQLSVL.

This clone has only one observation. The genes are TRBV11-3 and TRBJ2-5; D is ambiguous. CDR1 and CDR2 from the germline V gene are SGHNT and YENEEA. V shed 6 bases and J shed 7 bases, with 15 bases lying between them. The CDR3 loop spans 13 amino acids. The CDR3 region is CASSYRLVGTQYF. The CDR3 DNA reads TGTGCCAGCAGTTATAGACTTGTTGGGACCCAGTACTTC.

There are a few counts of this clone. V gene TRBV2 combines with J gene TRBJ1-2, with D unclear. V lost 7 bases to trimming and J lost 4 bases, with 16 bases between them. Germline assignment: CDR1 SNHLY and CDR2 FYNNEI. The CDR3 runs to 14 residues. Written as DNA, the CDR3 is TGTGCCAGCACCGTGAGTGGGATCGGCTATGGCTACACCTTC. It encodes CASTVSGIGYGYTF. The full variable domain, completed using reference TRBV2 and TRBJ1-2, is EPEVTQTPSHQVTQMGQEVILRCVPISNHLYFYWYRQILGQKVEFLVSFYNNEISEKSEIFDDQFSVERPDGSNFTLKIRSTKLEDSAMYFCASTVSGIGYGYTFGSGTRLTVV.

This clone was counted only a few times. CDR3: CASSFRSYEQYF. For the CDR3, the DNA is TGTGCCAGCAGCTTCCGTTCCTACGAGCAGTACTTC. The chain employs TRBV13 and TRBJ2-7; D is ambiguous. This CDR3 is 12 amino acids long. Germline CDR1 PRHDT, CDR2 FYEKMQ (reference sequence). Trimming took 3 bases from V and 1 from J, leaving 4 bases between them.